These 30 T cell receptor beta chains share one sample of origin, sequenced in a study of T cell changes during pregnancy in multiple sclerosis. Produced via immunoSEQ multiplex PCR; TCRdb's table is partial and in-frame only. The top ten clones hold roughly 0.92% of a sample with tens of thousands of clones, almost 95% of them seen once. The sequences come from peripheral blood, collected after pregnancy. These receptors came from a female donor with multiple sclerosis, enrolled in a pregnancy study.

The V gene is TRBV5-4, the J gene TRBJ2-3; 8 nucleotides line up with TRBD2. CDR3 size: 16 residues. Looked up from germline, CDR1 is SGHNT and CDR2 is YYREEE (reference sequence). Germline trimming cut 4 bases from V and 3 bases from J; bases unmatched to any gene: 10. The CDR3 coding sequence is TGTGCCAGCAGCCCAAGTGGGACTAGATTTACAGATACGCAGTATTTT. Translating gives CASSPSGTRFTDTQYF.

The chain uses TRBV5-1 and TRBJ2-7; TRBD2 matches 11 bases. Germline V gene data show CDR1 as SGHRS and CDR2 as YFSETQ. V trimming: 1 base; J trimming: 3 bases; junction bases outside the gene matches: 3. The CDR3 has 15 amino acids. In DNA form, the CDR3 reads TGCGCCAGCAGCTTGTTACTAGCGGGGGACTACGAGCAGTACTTC. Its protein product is CASSLLLAGDYEQYF.

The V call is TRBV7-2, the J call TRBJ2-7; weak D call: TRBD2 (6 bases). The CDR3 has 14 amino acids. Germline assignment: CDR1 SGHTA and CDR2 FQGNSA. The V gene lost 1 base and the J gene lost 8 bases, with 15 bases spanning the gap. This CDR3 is CASSLGLGGYKQYF. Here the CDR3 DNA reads TGTGCCAGCAGCTTAGGGCTTGGGGGGTACAAGCAGTACTTC.

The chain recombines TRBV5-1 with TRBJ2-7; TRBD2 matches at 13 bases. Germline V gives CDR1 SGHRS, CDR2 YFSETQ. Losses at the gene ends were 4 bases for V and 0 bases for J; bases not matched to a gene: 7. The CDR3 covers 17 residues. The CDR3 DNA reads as TGCGCCAGCAGCACCGGGACTAGCGGGGCTTACTCCTACGAGCAGTACTTC. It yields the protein CASSTGTSGAYSYEQYF.

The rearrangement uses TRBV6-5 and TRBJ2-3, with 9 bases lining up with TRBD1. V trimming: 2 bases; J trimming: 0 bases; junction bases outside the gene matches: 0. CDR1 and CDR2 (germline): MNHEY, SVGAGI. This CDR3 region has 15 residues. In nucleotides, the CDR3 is TGTGCCAGCAGTTACGGGACAGGGAGCACAGATACGCAGTATTTT. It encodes CASSYGTGSTDTQYF.

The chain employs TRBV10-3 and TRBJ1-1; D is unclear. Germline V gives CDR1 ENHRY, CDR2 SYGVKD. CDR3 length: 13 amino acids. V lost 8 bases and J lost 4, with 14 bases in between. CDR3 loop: CAIGSSAGTEAFF. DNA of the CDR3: TGTGCCATCGGATCGAGCGCCGGCACTGAAGCTTTCTTT.

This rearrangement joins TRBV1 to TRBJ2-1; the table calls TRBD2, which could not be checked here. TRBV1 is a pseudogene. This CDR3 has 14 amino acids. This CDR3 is CTSRSEYCQCEQFF. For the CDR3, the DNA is TGCACCAGCAGGTCCGAGTACTGCCAATGTGAGCAGTTCTTC.

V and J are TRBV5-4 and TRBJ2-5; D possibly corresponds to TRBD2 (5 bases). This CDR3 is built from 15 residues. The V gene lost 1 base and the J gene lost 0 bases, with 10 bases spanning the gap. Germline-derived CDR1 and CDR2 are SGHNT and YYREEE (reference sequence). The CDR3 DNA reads TGTGCCAGCAGCTTGACGGGATCTAACCAAGAGACCCAGTACTTC. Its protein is CASSLTGSNQETQYF.

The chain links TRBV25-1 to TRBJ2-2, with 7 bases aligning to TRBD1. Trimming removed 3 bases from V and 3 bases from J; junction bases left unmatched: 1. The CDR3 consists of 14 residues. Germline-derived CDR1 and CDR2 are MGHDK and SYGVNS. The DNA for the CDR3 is TGTGCCAGCAGTGAGCAGGGGGACACCGGGGAGCTGTTTTTT. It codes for CASSEQGDTGELFF. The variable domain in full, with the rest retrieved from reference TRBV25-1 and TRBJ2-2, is EADIYQTPRYLVIGTGKKITLECSQTMGHDKMYWYQQDPGMELHLIHYSYGVNSTEKGDLSSESTVSRIRTEHFPLTLESARPSHTSQYLCASSEQGDTGELFFGEGSRLTVL.

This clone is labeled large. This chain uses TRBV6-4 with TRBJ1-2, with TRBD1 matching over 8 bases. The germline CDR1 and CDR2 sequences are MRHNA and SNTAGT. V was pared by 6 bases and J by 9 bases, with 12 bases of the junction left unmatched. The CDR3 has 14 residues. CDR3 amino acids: CASSPTGTGGSYTF. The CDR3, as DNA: TGTGCCAGCAGCCCGACCGGGACAGGTGGTAGCTACACCTTC.

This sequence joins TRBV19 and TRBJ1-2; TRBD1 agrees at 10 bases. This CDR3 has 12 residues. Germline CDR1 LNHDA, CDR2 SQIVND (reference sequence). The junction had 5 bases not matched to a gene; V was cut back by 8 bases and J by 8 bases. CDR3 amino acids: CASGGQGRGYTF. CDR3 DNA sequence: TGTGCCAGTGGGGGACAGGGGCGCGGCTACACCTTC.

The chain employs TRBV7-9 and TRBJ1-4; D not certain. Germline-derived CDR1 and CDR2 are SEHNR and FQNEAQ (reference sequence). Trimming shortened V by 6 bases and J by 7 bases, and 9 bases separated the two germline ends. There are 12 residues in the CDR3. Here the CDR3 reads CASSSGAEKLFF. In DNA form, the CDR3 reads TGTGCCAGCAGTTCGGGAGCTGAAAAACTGTTTTTT.

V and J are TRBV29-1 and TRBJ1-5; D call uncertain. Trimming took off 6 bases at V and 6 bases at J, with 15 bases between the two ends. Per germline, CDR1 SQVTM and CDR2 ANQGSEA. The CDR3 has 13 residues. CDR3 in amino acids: CSVLWGSGQPQHF. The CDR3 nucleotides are TGCAGCGTCTTGTGGGGTAGCGGTCAGCCCCAGCATTTT.

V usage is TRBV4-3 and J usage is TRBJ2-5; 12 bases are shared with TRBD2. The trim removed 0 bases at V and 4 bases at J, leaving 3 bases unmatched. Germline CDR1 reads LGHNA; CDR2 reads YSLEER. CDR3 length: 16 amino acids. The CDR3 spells CASSQDPSGGAETQYF. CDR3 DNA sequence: TGCGCCAGCAGCCAAGATCCTAGCGGGGGGGCAGAGACCCAGTACTTC.

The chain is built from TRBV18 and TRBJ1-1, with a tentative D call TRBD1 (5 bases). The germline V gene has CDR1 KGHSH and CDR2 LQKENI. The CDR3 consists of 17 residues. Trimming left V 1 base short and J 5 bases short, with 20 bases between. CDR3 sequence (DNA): TGTGCCAGCTCACCACTTTCGGGGGTATGGAGAGGTACTGAAGCTTTCTTT. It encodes CASSPLSGVWRGTEAFF.

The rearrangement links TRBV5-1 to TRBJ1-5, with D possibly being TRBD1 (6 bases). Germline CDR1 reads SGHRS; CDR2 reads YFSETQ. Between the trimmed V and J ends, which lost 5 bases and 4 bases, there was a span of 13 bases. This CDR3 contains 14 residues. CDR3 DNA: TGCGCCAGCAGGCTGACAGGAAAAAATCAGCCCCAGCATTTT. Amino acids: CASRLTGKNQPQHF.

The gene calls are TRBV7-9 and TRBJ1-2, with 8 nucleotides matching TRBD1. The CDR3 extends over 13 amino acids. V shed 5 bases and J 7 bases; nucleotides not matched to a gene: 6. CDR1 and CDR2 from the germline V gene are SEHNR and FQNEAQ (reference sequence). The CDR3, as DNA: TGTGCCAGCAGCCTGATACAGGGGGTTGGCTACACCTTC. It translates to CASSLIQGVGYTF. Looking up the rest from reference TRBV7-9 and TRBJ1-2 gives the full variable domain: DTGVSQNPRHKITKRGQNVTFRCDPISEHNRLYWYRQTLGQGPEFLTYFQNEAQLEKSRLLSDRFSAERPKGSFSTLEIQRTEQGDSAMYLCASSLIQGVGYTFGSGTRLTVV.

The CDR3 DNA reads as TGTGCCATAGGACAGTCTAGCACAGATACGCAGTATTTT. The encoded protein is CAIGQSSTDTQYF. The rearrangement joins TRBV10-3 to TRBJ2-3, with D tentatively TRBD1 (6 bases). V lost 9 bases to trimming and J lost 0 bases, with 10 bases between them. Germline V lookup: CDR1 ENHRY, CDR2 SYGVKD. The CDR3 runs to 13 residues.

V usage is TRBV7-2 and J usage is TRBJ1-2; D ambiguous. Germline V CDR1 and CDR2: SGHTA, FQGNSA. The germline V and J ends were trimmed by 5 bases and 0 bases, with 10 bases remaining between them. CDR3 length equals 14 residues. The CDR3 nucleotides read TGTGCCAGCAGCCCTTCGCGGTCTAACTATGGCTACACCTTC. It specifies CASSPSRSNYGYTF.

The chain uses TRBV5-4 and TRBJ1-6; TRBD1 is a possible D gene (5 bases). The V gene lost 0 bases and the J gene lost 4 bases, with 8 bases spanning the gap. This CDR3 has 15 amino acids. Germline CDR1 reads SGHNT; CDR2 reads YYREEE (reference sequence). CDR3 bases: TGTGCCAGCAGCTTGGGTGGGGGGTATAATTCACCCCTCCACTTT. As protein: CASSLGGGYNSPLHF.

CDR3: CASSKRDNYGYTF. In DNA form, the CDR3 reads TGTGCCAGCAGTAAACGGGATAACTATGGCTACACCTTC. This rearrangement joins TRBV2 to TRBJ1-2; D unresolved. The V gene lost 5 bases and the J gene lost 1 base, with 8 bases spanning the gap. There are 13 residues in the CDR3. Germline V CDR1 and CDR2: SNHLY, FYNNEI.

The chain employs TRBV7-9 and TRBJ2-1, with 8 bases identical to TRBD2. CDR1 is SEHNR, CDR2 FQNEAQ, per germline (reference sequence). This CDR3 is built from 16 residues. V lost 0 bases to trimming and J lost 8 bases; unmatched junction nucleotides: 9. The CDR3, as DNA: TGTGCCAGCAGCTTAGCGAGCCTAGCGGGTGGCGATGAGCAGTTCTTC. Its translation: CASSLASLAGGDEQFF.

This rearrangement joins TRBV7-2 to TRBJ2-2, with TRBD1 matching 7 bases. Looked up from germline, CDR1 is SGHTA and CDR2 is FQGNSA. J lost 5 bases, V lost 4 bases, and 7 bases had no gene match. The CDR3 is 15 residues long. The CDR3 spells CASSSTGAVTGELFF. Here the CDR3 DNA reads TGTGCCAGCAGCTCAACAGGGGCCGTAACCGGGGAGCTGTTTTTT. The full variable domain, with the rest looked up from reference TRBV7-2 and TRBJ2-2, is GAGVSQSPSNKVTEKGKDVELRCDPISGHTALYWYRQSLGQGLEFLIYFQGNSAPDKSGLPSDRFSAERTGGSVSTLTIQRTQQEDSAVYLCASSSTGAVTGELFFGEGSRLTVL.

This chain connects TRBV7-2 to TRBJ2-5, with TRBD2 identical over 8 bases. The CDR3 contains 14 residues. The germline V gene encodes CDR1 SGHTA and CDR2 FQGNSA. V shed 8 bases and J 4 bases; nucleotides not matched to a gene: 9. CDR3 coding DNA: TGTGCCAGCTCCGGGAGGGGGGGGAGAGAGACCCAGTACTTC. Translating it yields CASSGRGGRETQYF.

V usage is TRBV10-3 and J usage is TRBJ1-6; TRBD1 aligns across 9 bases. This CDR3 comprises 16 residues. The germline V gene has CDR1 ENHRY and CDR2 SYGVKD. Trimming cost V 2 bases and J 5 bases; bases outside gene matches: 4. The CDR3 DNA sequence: TGTGCCATCAGTGAGCGGGGGACAGGGCATAATTCACCCCTCCACTTT. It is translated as CAISERGTGHNSPLHF.

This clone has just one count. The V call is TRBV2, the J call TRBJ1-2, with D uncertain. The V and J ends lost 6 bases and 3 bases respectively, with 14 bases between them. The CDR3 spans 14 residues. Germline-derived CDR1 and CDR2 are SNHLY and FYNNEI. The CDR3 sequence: CASRYALSDYGYTF. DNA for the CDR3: TGTGCCAGCAGATACGCTCTCAGCGACTATGGCTACACCTTC.

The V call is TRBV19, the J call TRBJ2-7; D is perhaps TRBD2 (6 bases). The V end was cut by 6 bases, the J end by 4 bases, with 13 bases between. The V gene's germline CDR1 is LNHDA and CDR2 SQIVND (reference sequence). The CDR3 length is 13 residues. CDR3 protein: CASRQLGGYEQYF. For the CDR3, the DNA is TGTGCCAGTAGGCAATTGGGGGGATACGAGCAGTACTTC.

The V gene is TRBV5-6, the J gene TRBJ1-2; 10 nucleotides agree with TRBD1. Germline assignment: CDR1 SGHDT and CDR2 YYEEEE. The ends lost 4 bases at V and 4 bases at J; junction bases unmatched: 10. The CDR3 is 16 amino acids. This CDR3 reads CASSPGTGEFGYGYTF. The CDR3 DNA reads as TGTGCCAGCAGCCCAGGGACAGGGGAGTTCGGCTATGGCTACACCTTC.

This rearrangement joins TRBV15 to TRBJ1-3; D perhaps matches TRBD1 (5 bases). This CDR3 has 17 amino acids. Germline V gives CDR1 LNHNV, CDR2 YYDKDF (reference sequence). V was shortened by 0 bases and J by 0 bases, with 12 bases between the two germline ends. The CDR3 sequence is CATSRDRGTLSGNTIYF. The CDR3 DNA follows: TGTGCCACCAGCAGAGATCGGGGGACGCTCTCTGGAAACACCATATATTTT.

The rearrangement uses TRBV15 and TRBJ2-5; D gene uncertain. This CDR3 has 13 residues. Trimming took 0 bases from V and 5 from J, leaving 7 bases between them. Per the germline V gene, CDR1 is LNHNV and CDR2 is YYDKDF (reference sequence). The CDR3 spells CATSRDPSETQYF. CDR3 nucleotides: TGTGCCACCAGCAGAGACCCTTCCGAGACCCAGTACTTC. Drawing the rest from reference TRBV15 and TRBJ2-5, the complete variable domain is DAMVIQNPRYQVTQFGKPVTLSCSQTLNHNVMYWYQQKSSQAPKLLFHYYDKDFNNEADTPDNFQSRRPNTSFCFLDIRSPGLGDTAMYLCATSRDPSETQYFGPGTRLLVL.